This T cell receptor (beta chain) was obtained from a study of metastatic and nonmetastatic thyroid tumors. The overall study: Repertoires were compared across blood and tumor or nodule tissue from malignant and benign thyroid patients.

CDR1 and CDR2 from the germline V gene are LGHNA and YNFKEQ. The ends lost 3 bases at V and 1 base at J; junction bases unmatched: 2. This CDR3 has 14 residues. Original analysis: Clinicopathological groups differed in CDR3, with these differences serving to build a distant-metastasis classifier for papillary thyroid cancer. Via MiXCR, TCRdb re-called the PCR reads. The V and J calls follow TCRdb's processing rather than the paper's. The sample lists roughly 25,000 clones; 13% were seen once. Thyroid surgery was preceded by no treatment in any patient. There are many counts of this clone. As yet, its antigen is unknown. The study's findings and limits: Across blood and tumor, TCR beta diversity in malignant thyroid tumors was reportedly significantly higher than in benign nodules.

The chain combines TRBV4-2 with TRBJ1-1, with 7 bases fitting TRBD1. This receptor was taken from a female donor with papillary thyroid cancer or a benign thyroid nodule (not recorded which). Some clones in this sample may be carry-over from other donors' samples. The specimen was blood. This chain's CDR3 is CASSQGQPNTEAFF. In nucleotides, the CDR3 is TGTGCCAGCAGCCAGGGACAGCCGAACACTGAAGCTTTCTTT.